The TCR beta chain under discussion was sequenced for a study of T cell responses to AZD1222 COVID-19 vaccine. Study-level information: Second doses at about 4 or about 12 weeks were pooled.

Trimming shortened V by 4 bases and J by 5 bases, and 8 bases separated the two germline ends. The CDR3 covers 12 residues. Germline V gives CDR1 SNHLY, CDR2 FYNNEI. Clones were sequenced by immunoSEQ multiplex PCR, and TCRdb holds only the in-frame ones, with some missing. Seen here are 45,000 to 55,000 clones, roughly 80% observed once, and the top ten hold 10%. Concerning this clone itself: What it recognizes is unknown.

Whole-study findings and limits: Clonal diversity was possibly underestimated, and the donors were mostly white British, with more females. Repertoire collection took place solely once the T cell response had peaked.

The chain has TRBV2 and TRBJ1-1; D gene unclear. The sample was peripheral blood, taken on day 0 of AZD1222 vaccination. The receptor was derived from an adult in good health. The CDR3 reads CASSAQGTEAFF. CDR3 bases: TGTGCCAGCAGTGCGCAAGGGACTGAAGCTTTCTTT.